This T cell receptor beta chain emerged from a study of monozygotic twins with inflammatory bowel disease. Notes on the study in general: TCRbeta inverse Simpson diversity was decreased in IBD patients versus healthy co-twins. No difference in repertoire similarity was seen between concordant and discordant twins, possibly because power was limited.

Eight distinct reactions (per sample) were used to make the cDNA. Template switching incorporated UMIs with a 6-nucleotide sample barcode. TCRdb reanalyzed the 5' RACE reads, giving one entry per CDR3 protein sequence and no DNA. Found here are approximately 400,000 distinct CDR3 sequences; the top ten clones hold 2% to 3%. About this clonotype itself: Its antigen is undetermined.

Germline CDR1 is SEHNR and CDR2 is FQNEAQ (reference sequence). The CDR3 length is 13 residues. The J gene is TRBJ1-1, the V gene TRBV7-9. This clonotype was obtained from a human donor with ulcerative colitis or Crohn's disease, or a healthy co-twin of an affected twin (not recorded which). The sequenced material came from blood. The chain's CDR3 is CASSPITNTEAFF.